Presented here are 10 T cell receptor beta chains from one specimen sequenced in a study of OX40 agonist ivuxolimab in advanced cancers. The table came from immunoSEQ multiplex PCR; TCRdb's copy has only in-frame clones and leaves some out. The sample shows around 72,000 clones, around 80% of them seen only once. The sequenced sample was CD4+ or CD8+ T cells sorted from blood, obtained in a trial of the OX40 agonist ivuxolimab. The receptor set was obtained from an adult with an advanced solid tumor such as melanoma, head and neck, liver or kidney cancer.

A few counts support this clone. This chain links TRBV2 with TRBJ1-5, with D perhaps matching TRBD1 (5 bases). V shed 7 bases and J shed 0 bases, with 13 bases lying between them. The CDR3 runs to 15 residues. Per the germline V gene, CDR1 is SNHLY and CDR2 is FYNNEI. CDR3 nucleotides: TGTGCCAGCACCAAAGAGGGGTATAGCAATCAGCCCCAGCATTTT. It encodes CASTKEGYSNQPQHF.

This rearrangement joins TRBV7-6 to TRBJ1-1, with a possible D match to TRBD1 (5 bases). There are 15 residues in the CDR3. Looked up from germline, CDR1 is SGHVS and CDR2 is FNYEAQ. V lost 3 bases, J lost 1 base, and 12 bases lay in between. The CDR3 reads CASSFRKGPNTEAFF. The CDR3 DNA is TGTGCCAGCAGCTTTCGGAAGGGGCCGAACACTGAAGCTTTCTTT.

The chain joins TRBV2 to TRBJ1-1; D is uncertain. The CDR3 contains 14 residues. With 3 bases removed from V and 0 bases from J, the gap between germline ends came to 8 bases. CDR1 is SNHLY and CDR2 is FYNNEI in the germline V gene. CDR3 sequence reads: CASSESPMNTEAFF. DNA for the CDR3: TGTGCCAGCAGTGAGTCGCCGATGAACACTGAAGCTTTCTTT.

The chain links TRBV19 to TRBJ2-2, with D possibly called TRBD1 or TRBD2 (6 bases each). The germline gives CDR1 LNHDA, CDR2 SQIVND (reference sequence). The V and J ends lost 7 bases and 3 bases respectively, with 15 bases between them. The CDR3 has 15 residues. The CDR3 nucleotides read TGTGCCAGTACCCAGGTGGGGGGCGACACCGGGGAGCTGTTTTTT. Residues: CASTQVGGDTGELFF.

The chain employs TRBV7-2 and TRBJ2-2; D is unclear. This CDR3 region has 14 residues. V was shortened by 5 bases and J by 1 base, with 8 bases between the two germline ends. Germline CDR1 and CDR2: SGHTA and FQGNSA. Written as DNA, the CDR3 is TGTGCCAGCAGCCCATACGAGAACACCGGGGAGCTGTTTTTT. Its protein is CASSPYENTGELFF.

This clone was seen more than once but under ten times. J is TRBJ2-1 and V is TRBV2, with D possibly being TRBD1 (6 bases). CDR3 size: 13 residues. The V end lost 2 bases, the J end lost 9 bases, and 11 bases lay between the germline ends. CDR1 is SNHLY and CDR2 is FYNNEI in the germline V gene. This CDR3 is CASSEKRGTEQFF. In DNA, the CDR3 is TGTGCCAGCAGTGAAAAGAGGGGGACTGAGCAGTTCTTC.

On this clone: At one boundary the junction diverges from the germline segment, which might be a read error. This chain links TRBV2 with TRBJ2-2; 8 bases match TRBD1. Germline-derived CDR1 and CDR2 are SNHLY and FYNNEI. The CDR3 has 14 amino acids. This CDR3 is CASSDTPGAGGVLF. The CDR3 region has the DNA TGTGCCAGCAGTGATACCCCCGGGGCAGGGGGCGTACTTTTT.

CDR3 nucleotide sequence: TGTGCCAGCTCACCCCTCAGTAGTGTAACTAGCGGGAGCGGCAATGAGCAGTTCTTC. This codes for CASSPLSSVTSGSGNEQFF. The V gene is TRBV18, the J gene TRBJ2-1, with 11 nucleotides matching TRBD2. This CDR3 contains 19 residues. The germline gives CDR1 KGHSH, CDR2 LQKENI. With 3 bases clipped from V and 6 bases from J, the junction kept 16 bases outside the gene matches.

The chain combines TRBV10-2 with TRBJ1-2; weak D call: TRBD1 (6 bases). The CDR3 is made up of 13 amino acids. Trimming took off 3 bases at V and 2 bases at J, with 7 bases between the two ends. Germline V gene lookup returns CDR1 WSHSY and CDR2 SAAADI. CDR3 bases: TGCGCCAGCAGTGACACAGGGAACTATGGCTACACCTTC. Protein product: CASSDTGNYGYTF.

The chain is built from TRBV30 and TRBJ2-3; D may be TRBD2 (5 bases). The V end was cut by 3 bases, the J end by 0 bases, with 19 bases between. CDR3 length: 17 amino acids. From germline, CDR1 is GTSNPN and CDR2 SVGIG (reference sequence). In nucleotides, the CDR3 is TGTGCCTGGAGAGCGGCCCTCCCAGGACTCAGCACAGATACGCAGTATTTT. Translated: CAWRAALPGLSTDTQYF. Using reference TRBV30 and TRBJ2-3 for the parts outside the CDR3, the full variable domain is SQTIHQWPATLVQPVGSPLSLECTVEGTSNPNLYWYRQAAGRGLQLLFYSVGIGQISSEVPQNLSASRPQDRQFILSSKKLLLSDSGFYLCAWRAALPGLSTDTQYFGPGTRLTVL.